A selection of T cell receptor beta chains follows, all from one sample in a study of early T cells in non-severe SARS-CoV-2 infection. One entry per CDR3 protein results from TCRdb running MiXCR on the 5' RACE reads. Here the sample spans about 76,000 distinct CDR3 sequences, 11% being singletons. The sample consisted of whole blood. The origin of the receptors is an adult who was a healthcare worker with PCR-confirmed SARS-CoV-2 infection or an uninfected control (not recorded which). CDR3s include the opening cysteine and the closing phenylalanine or tryptophan.

J gene | V gene | CDR3 protein
TRBJ2-6 | TRBV3-1 | CASSQDAGDFSGANVLTF
TRBJ1-2 | TRBV29-1 | CSVLPTDQLSYTF
TRBJ1-1 | TRBV20-1 | CSARESGEAFF
TRBJ2-1 | TRBV27 | CASSPDGYNEQFF
TRBJ2-1 | TRBV29-1 | CSVEDWTGENEQFF
TRBJ1-2 | TRBV14 | CASSRGTGTRKGYGYTF
TRBJ2-7 | TRBV5-1 | CASSSTGGSLEQYF
TRBJ2-1 | TRBV10-3 | CAIGSSGSSSYNEQFF
TRBJ2-5 | TRBV3-1 | CASSQGAGGRQETQYF
TRBJ1-2 | TRBV18 | CASSPPGQGRRYTF
TRBJ2-7 | TRBV5-8 | CASSFWRGARYEQYF
TRBJ2-5 | TRBV10-3 | CAIRTGAEETQYF
TRBJ1-1 | TRBV27 | CASSHHIQGNTEVFF
TRBJ2-2 | TRBV11-2 | CASRTGTGSGELFF